Following are 25 T cell receptor beta chains from one sample sequenced in a study of shared clonotypes between healthy human individuals. Assay used: immunoSEQ multiplex PCR; TCRdb lists only in-frame clones, some missing. The sample has about 460,000 clones; over 60% are singletons. Sequencing input: PBMCs. These TCRs come from a woman aged 35 to 49 in good health. Some clones in this sample may be carry-over from other donors' samples.

CDR3 sequence (DNA): TGCAGCGTCGACAGGGTGGGTCAATTCTTC. It is translated as CSVDRVGQFF. The rearrangement uses TRBV29-1 and TRBJ2-1, with 7 bases aligning to TRBD1. V shed 6 bases, J shed 16 bases, and the junction held 9 bases outside the gene matches. This CDR3 region has 10 residues. CDR1 SQVTM and CDR2 ANQGSEA come from the germline V gene.

DNA of the CDR3: TGTGCCAGCTCACCATATAGACAGGGCACTAATGAAAAACTGTTTTTT. Protein: CASSPYRQGTNEKLFF. The chain uses TRBV18 and TRBJ1-4; TRBD1 agrees at 7 bases. V lost 2 bases, J lost 2 bases, and 5 bases stayed unmatched. CDR1 and CDR2 (germline): KGHSH, LQKENI. The CDR3 spans 16 residues.

The J gene is TRBJ1-1, the V gene TRBV7-9; 8 bases align to TRBD1. This CDR3 contains 12 residues. Germline V gene lookup returns CDR1 SEHNR and CDR2 FQNEAQ (reference sequence). Trimming cost V 1 base and J 13 bases; bases outside gene matches: 5. The CDR3, as DNA: TGTGCCAGCAGCTTAGAGGGACAGGTCGTTTTCTTT. Its translation: CASSLEGQVVFF.

The J gene is TRBJ2-3, the V gene TRBV18, with D perhaps matching TRBD1 or TRBD2 (5 bases each). Deletions cut 2 bases from V and 8 bases from J, with 14 bases between. The germline V gene has CDR1 KGHSH and CDR2 LQKENI. The CDR3 spans 14 residues. DNA for the CDR3: TGTGCCAGCTCACCAGGGGAGTCAAGGGGTACGCAGTATTTT. Its translation is CASSPGESRGTQYF.

The rearrangement joins TRBV5-1 to TRBJ1-3, with D perhaps matching TRBD1 (5 bases). There are 15 residues in the CDR3. Between the trimmed V and J ends, which lost 1 base and 4 bases, there was a span of 12 bases. Germline lookup yields CDR1 SGHRS and CDR2 YFSETQ. The CDR3 protein is CASSLSAGSGNTIYF. CDR3 sequence (DNA): TGCGCCAGCAGCTTGTCTGCAGGGTCAGGAAACACCATATATTTT.

V usage is TRBV5-1 and J usage is TRBJ2-2; D is possibly TRBD2 (6 bases). From germline, CDR1 is SGHRS and CDR2 YFSETQ. This CDR3 is built from 15 residues. V lost 2 bases to trimming and J lost 5 bases, with 13 bases between them. The CDR3 reads CASSFGGAGTGELFF. For the CDR3, the DNA is TGCGCCAGCAGCTTCGGGGGAGCTGGAACCGGGGAGCTGTTTTTT. Full variable domain (outside the CDR3, taken from reference TRBV5-1 and TRBJ2-2): KAGVTQTPRYLIKTRGQQVTLSCSPISGHRSVSWYQQTPGQGLQFLFEYFSETQRNKGNFPGRFSGRQFSNSRSEMNVSTLELGDSALYLCASSFGGAGTGELFFGEGSRLTVL.

This clone was recorded only once. The chain has TRBV5-4 and TRBJ1-1; D is uncertain. Germline V gene sequence: CDR1 SGHNT, CDR2 YYREEE (reference sequence). V shed 3 bases and J shed 2 bases, with 8 bases lying between them. This CDR3 has 13 amino acids. This CDR3 reads CASSSDINTEAFF. As DNA, the CDR3 is TGTGCCAGCAGCTCTGACATTAACACTGAAGCTTTCTTT. Full variable domain (outside the CDR3, taken from reference TRBV5-4 and TRBJ1-1): ETGVTQSPTHLIKTRGQQVTLRCSSQSGHNTVSWYQQALGQGPQFIFQYYREEENGRGNFPPRFSGLQFPNYSSELNVNALELDDSALYLCASSSDINTEAFFGQGTRLTVV.

The chain combines TRBV28 with TRBJ2-3; no definite D call. The CDR3 consists of 12 residues. V dropped 4 bases and J dropped 8 bases, with 10 bases sitting between them. Germline CDR1 is MDHEN and CDR2 is SYDVKM. CDR3 nucleotides: TGTGCCAGCAGTTACAGCTCTAGTACGCAGTATTTT. As protein: CASSYSSSTQYF.

This chain uses TRBV30 with TRBJ1-5; 7 bases are a match to TRBD1. Germline V gene lookup returns CDR1 GTSNPN and CDR2 SVGIG (reference sequence). The CDR3 runs 15 residues. V shed 2 bases and J 1 base; nucleotides not matched to a gene: 5. The CDR3 loop reads CAWSRGPQSNQPQHF. CDR3 DNA: TGTGCCTGGAGTAGGGGGCCTCAGAGCAATCAGCCCCAGCATTTT.

The chain recombines TRBV5-6 with TRBJ2-2; D is undetermined. The CDR3 runs 13 residues. Germline CDR1 and CDR2: SGHDT and YYEEEE. Between the trimmed V and J ends, which lost 4 bases and 7 bases, there was a span of 11 bases. The CDR3 loop is CASSRSWSGELFF. In nucleotides, the CDR3 is TGTGCCAGCAGCCGTTCCTGGAGCGGGGAGCTGTTTTTT.

This chain joins TRBV10-3 and TRBJ2-7; D perhaps matches TRBD2 (6 bases). The germline V and J ends were trimmed by 10 bases and 3 bases, with 19 bases remaining between them. The V gene's germline CDR1 is ENHRY and CDR2 SYGVKD. There are 14 residues in the CDR3. The CDR3 bases are TGTGCCACCGGCCTGGCGGCGGGGAACTACGAGCAGTACTTC. It specifies CATGLAAGNYEQYF.

The chain combines TRBV6-1 with TRBJ1-4; D is perhaps TRBD1 (5 bases). The ends were cut back, 3 bases at V and 8 bases at J, with 10 bases in the middle. Per the germline V gene, CDR1 is MNHNS and CDR2 is SASEGT. The CDR3 loop spans 13 amino acids. DNA for the CDR3: TGTGCCAGCAGTGACAGGGAGGGGGAAAAACTGTTTTTT. It yields the protein CASSDREGEKLFF.

Points on this clone: A far bigger clonotype differs at one base, so this is likely a read error. The rearrangement links TRBV5-4 to TRBJ2-7, with 7 positions matching TRBD2. The CDR3 runs to 13 residues. Germline V gene sequence: CDR1 SGHNT, CDR2 YYREEE (reference sequence). The J segment lost 8 bases and the V segment lost 4 bases, leaving 9 bases of the junction unmatched. CDR3 DNA sequence: TGTGCCAGCAGCCCTGTGGGAGCGGGGAAGCAGTACTTC. Protein sequence: CASSPVGAGKQYF.

This clone was picked up many times. The same CDR3 arises from other DNA sequences in this sample as well. As DNA, the CDR3 is TGTGCCAGCAGTGAAGAAGGGGGCAGGTACTTC. Protein product: CASSEEGGRYF. V is TRBV6-1 and J is TRBJ2-4; 7 nucleotides match TRBD1. This CDR3 spans 11 amino acids. Germline CDR1 is MNHNS and CDR2 is SASEGT. V shed 1 base, J shed 15 bases, and the junction held 3 bases outside the gene matches.

This clone has just a few counts. The chain has TRBV9 and TRBJ1-1; no definite D call. In germline, CDR1 is SGDLS, CDR2 YYNGEE. Trimming shortened V by 0 bases and J by 1 base, and 4 bases separated the two germline ends. The CDR3 has 13 amino acids. The CDR3 spells CASSVAQNTEAFF. Here the CDR3 DNA reads TGTGCCAGCAGCGTAGCGCAGAACACTGAAGCTTTCTTT.

This clone was detected only once. The chain joins TRBV7-8 to TRBJ1-3, with 7 nucleotides matching TRBD1. The CDR3 length is 15 residues. V was pared by 2 bases and J by 0 bases, with 1 base of the junction left unmatched. From germline, CDR1 is SGHVS and CDR2 FQNEAQ. CDR3 nucleotide sequence: TGTGCCAGCAGCTTATCAGGGGGCTCTGGAAACACCATATATTTT. It yields the protein CASSLSGGSGNTIYF.

This clone was seen once. The chain employs TRBV19 and TRBJ1-2; D gene unclear. The V end was cut by 6 bases, the J end by 4 bases, with 15 bases between. CDR3 length equals 14 residues. CDR1 and CDR2 from the germline V gene are LNHDA and SQIVND (reference sequence). The chain's CDR3 is CASSPGFMGYGYTF. The CDR3 nucleotides read TGTGCCAGTAGCCCAGGATTTATGGGCTATGGCTACACCTTC.

Note on this clone: In the same sample, other DNA sequences code for this CDR3. CDR3 nucleotides: TGTGCCAGCAGCCTCGACAGATACACCGGGGAGCTGTTTTTT. Its translation is CASSLDRYTGELFF. This chain links TRBV7-2 with TRBJ2-2, with D possibly TRBD1 on 5 matching bases. This CDR3 region has 14 residues. Germline assignment: CDR1 SGHTA and CDR2 FQGNSA. Trimming stripped 5 bases from V and 3 bases from J, with 10 bases between.

For this clone: A far larger clone lies a single base away; this is likely a read error. The V and J genes are TRBV30 and TRBJ2-3; a possible D gene is TRBD1 (6 bases). Trimming took 6 bases from V and 5 from J, leaving 15 bases between them. The CDR3 runs 13 residues. CDR1 is GTSNPN and CDR2 is SVGIG in the germline V gene (reference sequence). The CDR3 sequence is CACSPRGRDTQYF. CDR3 nucleotide sequence: TGTGCCTGTTCCCCCAGGGGCAGAGATACGCAGTATTTT.

This clone was recorded once. The rearrangement links TRBV9 to TRBJ2-1; tentative D call: TRBD1 (6 bases). Trimming left V 0 bases short and J 10 bases short, with 11 bases between. The CDR3 covers 13 residues. Germline V gene data show CDR1 as SGDLS and CDR2 as YYNGEE. The CDR3 DNA reads TGTGCCAGCAGCGTAGACGGACAGTCCGAGCAGTTCTTC. Encoded protein: CASSVDGQSEQFF.

Concerning this clone itself: The germline gene is not matched at one end of the junction; a read error may be the cause. The gene calls are TRBV2 and TRBJ2-7; the D is unclear. The CDR3 consists of 11 residues. The germline V gene encodes CDR1 SNHLY and CDR2 FYNNEI. CDR3 DNA sequence: TGTGCCAGCAGGTATTCCTCCGAGCAGTACTTC. It yields the protein CASRYSSEQYF.

V gene TRBV9 combines with J gene TRBJ2-1; TRBD2 matches 10 bases. Germline V CDR1 and CDR2: SGDLS, YYNGEE. This CDR3 contains 15 residues. The V segment lost 3 bases and the J segment 10 bases; nucleotides outside the gene matches: 10. CDR3 residues: CASSGGLAALGEQFF. For the CDR3, the DNA is TGTGCCAGCAGCGGTGGACTAGCGGCCTTAGGAGAGCAGTTCTTC.

This rearrangement joins TRBV4-1 to TRBJ1-4; D perhaps matches TRBD1 (5 bases). In germline, CDR1 is MGHRA, CDR2 YSYEKL. This CDR3 has 15 amino acids. V lost 6 bases to trimming and J lost 0 bases, with 11 bases between them. The CDR3 region has the DNA TGCGCCAGCAGGCGCCAGGGTGCAACTAATGAAAAACTGTTTTTT. Translation: CASRRQGATNEKLFF.

The rearrangement joins TRBV20-1 to TRBJ1-5; maybe TRBD1 (5 bases). V was cut by 5 bases and J by 11 bases, with 13 bases left in between. Germline CDR1 and CDR2: DFQATT and SNEGSKA (reference sequence). The CDR3 consists of 11 residues. The CDR3 protein is CSAGPGGTQHF. CDR3 coding DNA: TGCAGTGCTGGACCCGGGGGGACCCAGCATTTT.

The chain links TRBV10-2 to TRBJ2-3; 8 positions match TRBD2. Germline lookup yields CDR1 WSHSY and CDR2 SAAADI. With 6 bases clipped from V and 2 bases from J, the junction kept 7 bases outside the gene matches. CDR3 size: 15 residues. CDR3 nucleotide sequence: TGCGCCAGCAGCGAAACTAGCGGACCCACAGATACGCAGTATTTT. It is translated as CASSETSGPTDTQYF.